The T cell receptor beta chain described here comes from a study of shared clonotypes between healthy human individuals. Study background: Per donor, CD8 memory used one plate, CD8 naive used two, CD4 memory used three and CD4 naive used three. Study findings and constraints: Exclusively blood specimens were collected; tissue repertoires likely differ. Even with large depth, rarefaction showed that sorted-subset sequencing was incomplete.

This CDR3 has 17 amino acids. The V and J ends lost 5 bases and 5 bases, in that order; junction bases with no gene match: 17. Germline V gene lookup returns CDR1 SEHNR and CDR2 FQNEAQ (reference sequence). Concerning this clone: Antigen: not known.

Naive CD8 cells, CD45RO-negative and positively selected for CCR7, excluded terminally differentiated effector memory CD45RA+ cells. Sequenced by immunoSEQ multiplex PCR; TCRdb stores in-frame clones only, minus some. The profile shows about 820,000 clones, almost 95% of them singletons. The chain has TRBV7-9 and TRBJ2-5; 7 nucleotides align to TRBD1. Sequences were obtained from naive CD8+ T cells sorted from blood. This sequence originates from a man in his thirties or forties in good health. The CDR3 nucleotides are TGTGCCAGCAGCACACCGGGACAGCCTACGATTCGGGAGACCCAGTACTTC. It is translated as CASSTPGQPTIRETQYF.